This TCR beta chain originates from a study of T cell responses to AZD1222 COVID-19 vaccine. The protocol was immunoSEQ multiplex PCR, while the TCRdb copy is restricted to in-frame clones and leaves out a portion. The sample holds about 200,000 clones; approximately 89% are singletons and the top ten take about 3.5%. This CDR3 region has 16 residues. Per the germline V gene, CDR1 is SGHNT and CDR2 is YYREEE (reference sequence). Unmatched junction bases numbered 14, after V lost 2 bases and J lost 8 bases. It was second doses at about 4 or about 12 weeks that were pooled. The V gene is TRBV5-4, the J gene TRBJ1-2; TRBD1 aligns across 8 bases. The source of this sequence is an adult who received the AZD1222 COVID-19 vaccine. The sample consisted of peripheral blood, taken 28 days after the second AZD1222 dose. The CDR3 spells CASSFWTGSGAPGYTF. The CDR3 DNA reads as TGTGCCAGCAGCTTCTGGACAGGGAGTGGAGCGCCGGGCTACACCTTC. The full variable domain, completed using reference TRBV5-4 and TRBJ1-2, is ETGVTQSPTHLIKTRGQQVTLRCSSQSGHNTVSWYQQALGQGPQFIFQYYREEENGRGNFPPRFSGLQFPNYSSELNVNALELDDSALYLCASSFWTGSGAPGYTFGSGTRLTVV.